Ten or more counts support the clone carrying this TCR beta chain. This entry belongs to a study of low-dose radiotherapy and immunotherapy resistance in tumors. Study-level information: 1 Gy per fraction was delivered to Cohort 2 every two weeks, for 13 Gy total over 26 weeks. The treatment that patients received was intravenous nivolumab 240 mg every two weeks plus ipilimumab 1 mg/kg every six weeks. Oral administration of aspirin 300 mg daily occurred for four cycles, commencing at cycle 1 day 1.

Alpha- and beta-chain coverage of first-strand cDNA came from TRAV- and TRBV-specific primers. Over about 18 PCR cycles, TCRs were amplified from a constant-region primer and V-primer adapter. MiXCR, applied by TCRdb to the reads, yields one record per CDR3 protein. The sample comprises 100,000 or so distinct CDR3 sequences, under 9.5% of which are singletons, and around 1% rests with the top ten. Specified time point: before trial treatment. Administered to the donors were nivolumab, ipilimumab, aspirin, low-dose cyclophosphamide and low-dose radiotherapy. The CDR3 covers 14 residues. The V segment lost 5 bases and the J segment 5 bases; nucleotides outside the gene matches: 3. Germline CDR1 SGHVS, CDR2 FQNEAQ.

This TCR derives from a male donor with prostate cancer. This specimen consisted of PBMCs, obtained before treatment. The V gene is TRBV7-8, the J gene TRBJ1-2; TRBD1 matches 12 bases. The CDR3 here is CASSLGQGAYGYTF. In nucleotides, the CDR3 is TGTGCCAGCAGCCTGGGACAGGGGGCATATGGCTACACCTTC.